This TCR beta chain was recovered during a study of PD-1 blockade in classical Hodgkin lymphoma. Assay: immunoSEQ multiplex PCR; the TCRdb copy retains only in-frame clones and omits some. The sample has about 64,000 clones, about 89% seen once; the top ten hold 9% to 12%. This clone occurred a few times. Its antigen is not identified. The CDR3 covers 14 residues. The V gene's germline CDR1 is KGHSH and CDR2 LQKENI. V was cut by 1 base and J by 0 bases, with 4 bases left in between. Broader study findings: Newly diagnosed patients reportedly trailed healthy donors in baseline TCR diversity. It was among complete responders that baseline diversity resembled that of newly diagnosed patients.

Time point described: cycle 4 day 1 (C4D1), after five to seven weeks of nivolumab. Brentuximab vedotin exposure varied, and every patient relapsed after autologous stem cell transplantation. This TCR was recovered from a human donor with classical Hodgkin lymphoma. The sample consisted of peripheral blood mononuclear cells (PBMCs), taken before the fourth cycle of nivolumab. The chain employs TRBV18 and TRBJ2-1; D remains ambiguous. The CDR3: CASSPLSSYNEQFF. The CDR3 DNA follows: TGTGCCAGCTCACCACTTAGCTCCTACAATGAGCAGTTCTTC.